This is a list of T cell receptor beta chains from one sample in a study of Graves' ophthalmopathy and Graves' hyperthyroidism. MiXCR, run by TCRdb on the multiplex PCR reads, gives a single entry per CDR3 protein. Of roughly 160,000 distinct CDR3 sequences listed, 35% to 45% were seen once; the top ten hold roughly 9%. The source material was peripheral blood. Source of these receptors: a man aged 25 to 45 with Graves' ophthalmopathy. CDR3s include the opening cysteine and the closing phenylalanine or tryptophan. Fields, in order: D gene, J gene, V gene, clone size, CDR3 protein, CDR3 DNA. A D gene is named only where the DNA matches it firmly. For some rows the clone size is stated as once, few or many, or as a class when expanded; others skip it.

D: .
J: TRBJ2-7
V: TRBV20-1
size: .
CDR3: CSAPHPGSYEQYF
DNA: TGCAGTGCCCCCCACCCAGGGAGCTACGAGCAGTACTTC

D: .
J: TRBJ1-2
V: TRBV29-1
size: few
CDR3: CSVEDHGGLGYTF
DNA: TGCAGCGTTGAAGATCACGGGGGTCTTGGCTACACCTTC

D: .
J: TRBJ1-5
V: TRBV6-2/TRBV6-3
size: .
CDR3: CASSHAGKAQFYSNQPQHF
DNA: TGTGCCAGCAGTCACGCCGGGAAGGCGCAGTTCTATAGCAATCAGCCCCAGCATTTT

D: TRBD1
J: TRBJ1-2
V: TRBV7-2
size: .
CDR3: CASSYYRGHGYTF
DNA: TGTGCCAGCAGCTACTACAGGGGGCATGGCTACACCTTC

D: .
J: TRBJ2-5
V: TRBV6-2/TRBV6-3
size: .
CDR3: CASTSGSASQETQYF
DNA: TGTGCCAGCACGAGTGGATCGGCGTCCCAAGAGACCCAGTACTTC

D: .
J: TRBJ1-2
V: TRBV28
size: .
CDR3: CASISSSGLGYGYTF
DNA: TGTGCCAGCATAAGTTCATCAGGGCTCGGCTATGGCTACACCTTC

D: .
J: TRBJ1-3
V: TRBV27
size: many
CDR3: CASSRTFSSGNTIYF
DNA: TGTGCCAGCAGTAGGACCTTCAGCTCTGGAAACACCATATATTTT

D: .
J: TRBJ2-2
V: TRBV6-1
size: .
CDR3: CASCEEGTGELFF
DNA: TGTGCCAGCTGCGAAGAGGGAACCGGGGAGCTGTTTTTT

D: TRBD1
J: TRBJ1-5
V: TRBV6-2/TRBV6-3
size: many
CDR3: CASSPTGGGNQPQHF
DNA: TGTGCCAGCAGCCCCACAGGGGGCGGCAATCAGCCCCAGCATTTT

D: TRBD1
J: TRBJ1-1
V: TRBV6-2/TRBV6-3
size: .
CDR3: CASSPSGTGPEAFF
DNA: TGTGCCAGCAGCCCCTCCGGGACAGGGCCTGAAGCTTTCTTT

D: .
J: TRBJ1-2
V: TRBV9
size: many
CDR3: CASSGDIRDNPYGYTF
DNA: TGTGCCAGCAGCGGAGATATACGGGACAATCCCTATGGCTACACCTTC

D: .
J: TRBJ1-2
V: TRBV6-5
size: many
CDR3: CASSYSRRSDGYTF
DNA: TGTGCCAGCAGTTACTCGAGAAGGAGCGATGGCTACACCTTC

D: TRBD2
J: TRBJ2-7
V: TRBV6-1
size: once
CDR3: CASSRGIRTSSYEQYF
DNA: TGTGCCAGCAGTCGGGGGATCCGGACTAGCTCCTACGAGCAGTACTTC

D: .
J: TRBJ2-7
V: TRBV30
size: many
CDR3: CAWGLSSHEQYF
DNA: TGTGCCTGGGGACTATCCTCCCACGAGCAGTACTTC

D: .
J: TRBJ1-5
V: TRBV12-3/TRBV12-4
size: .
CDR3: CASSFAGRFQPQHF
DNA: TGTGCCAGCAGTTTTGCAGGGCGGTTTCAGCCCCAGCATTTT

D: .
J: TRBJ2-7
V: TRBV7-2
size: .
CDR3: CASSQGLRSYEQYF
DNA: TGTGCCAGCAGCCAAGGGCTGCGGTCCTACGAGCAGTACTTC

D: .
J: TRBJ2-7
V: TRBV28
size: many
CDR3: CASSRRYTNEQYF
DNA: TGTGCCAGCAGTCGTCGCTATACGAACGAGCAGTACTTC

D: .
J: TRBJ2-7
V: TRBV7-2
size: many
CDR3: CASSRNGGLLSEQYF
DNA: TGTGCCAGCAGCCGGAACGGGGGCCTCCTTTCCGAGCAGTACTTC

D: TRBD1
J: TRBJ1-6
V: TRBV6-1
size: .
CDR3: CASNPFPGTGNSPLHF
DNA: TGTGCCAGCAATCCATTTCCCGGGACAGGGAATTCACCCCTCCACTTT

D: .
J: TRBJ2-5
V: TRBV27
size: many
CDR3: CASSLSLSYGGRKETQYF
DNA: TGTGCCAGCAGTTTATCTCTTTCGTATGGGGGCAGGAAAGAGACCCAGTACTTC

D: TRBD2
J: TRBJ2-2
V: TRBV6-1
size: many
CDR3: CASRVAGSTGELFF
DNA: TGTGCCAGCAGGGTAGCGGGATCAACCGGGGAGCTGTTTTTT

D: .
J: TRBJ2-2
V: TRBV27
size: .
CDR3: CASNHRGHTGELFF
DNA: TGTGCCAGCAATCACCGGGGGCACACCGGGGAGCTGTTTTTT

D: .
J: TRBJ1-5
V: TRBV30
size: many
CDR3: CAWSVDRDQPQHF
DNA: TGTGCCTGGAGTGTAGATCGAGATCAGCCCCAGCATTTT

D: .
J: TRBJ1-1
V: TRBV27
size: .
CDR3: CASSPEASTMNTEAFF
DNA: TGTGCCAGCAGTCCTGAGGCGAGCACAATGAACACTGAAGCTTTCTTT

D: .
J: TRBJ1-5
V: TRBV6-5
size: .
CDR3: CASSYEHNQPQHF
DNA: TGTGCCAGCAGTTATGAGCACAATCAGCCCCAGCATTTT

D: .
J: TRBJ2-5
V: TRBV7-2
size: .
CDR3: CASSLPWEETQYF
DNA: TGTGCCAGCAGCTTACCCTGGGAAGAGACCCAGTACTTC

D: .
J: TRBJ1-1
V: TRBV6-5
size: many
CDR3: CASSTSGGGNTEAFF
DNA: TGTGCCAGCAGTACCTCGGGGGGAGGTAACACTGAAGCTTTCTTT

D: .
J: TRBJ1-3
V: TRBV5-1
size: many
CDR3: CASSGQPRSGNTIYF
DNA: TGCGCCAGCAGCGGGCAGCCGCGCTCTGGAAACACCATATATTTT

D: .
J: TRBJ1-2
V: TRBV6-2/TRBV6-3
size: many
CDR3: CASYGLVGYTF
DNA: TGTGCCAGCTATGGCCTCGTGGGCTACACCTTC

D: .
J: TRBJ2-7
V: TRBV28
size: many
CDR3: CVTGTLGYEQYF
DNA: TGTGTCACGGGGACTTTAGGGTACGAGCAGTACTTC

D: TRBD2
J: TRBJ2-7
V: TRBV5-1
size: many
CDR3: CASRWLAGTYEQYF
DNA: TGCGCCAGCAGATGGCTAGCGGGGACCTACGAGCAGTACTTC

D: .
J: TRBJ1-5
V: TRBV10-1
size: .
CDR3: CASSAREGTNQPQHF
DNA: TGCGCCAGCAGTGCGAGGGAGGGAACTAATCAGCCCCAGCATTTT

D: .
J: TRBJ2-5
V: TRBV12-3/TRBV12-4
size: many
CDR3: CASTWAEYFKETQYF
DNA: TGTGCCAGCACCTGGGCTGAATATTTTAAAGAGACCCAGTACTTC

D: TRBD2
J: TRBJ2-7
V: TRBV9
size: many
CDR3: CASSVARGLAGTYEQYF
DNA: TGTGCCAGCAGCGTAGCTCGCGGACTAGCGGGAACCTACGAGCAGTACTTC